This entry is about one T cell receptor (beta chain). Germline CDR1 is MNHEY and CDR2 is SVGAGI. CDR3 length: 16 residues. With 1 base removed from V and 2 bases from J, the gap between germline ends came to 12 bases. The sample originates from a study of cytomegalovirus exposure and HLA in healthy donors. PCR employed 60 Vbeta and 13 Jbeta primers. TCRdb's copy holds only in-frame clones and misses some; the assay was immunoSEQ multiplex PCR. This table holds about 160,000 clones, roughly 80% found once. The chain employs TRBV6-5 and TRBJ2-1, with D possibly TRBD1 on 6 matching bases. The sequence came from a man aged 25-40 years in good health and CMV-seronegative. Sequenced input: PBMCs. CDR3 coding DNA: TGTGCCAGCAGTTACTTTACAGGGAGACCCTACAATGAGCAGTTCTTC. It encodes CASSYFTGRPYNEQFF.